Below, one T cell receptor (beta chain) is given with its context. Its target is unknown. Time point: cycle 4 day 1 (C4D1), after six to seven weeks of nivolumab. Relapse after autologous stem cell transplantation occurred in every patient, and brentuximab vedotin exposure varied. The sample comes from a study of PD-1 blockade in classical Hodgkin lymphoma. Findings and caveats of the study: Newly diagnosed patients reportedly had lower baseline TCR diversity than healthy donors.

The V gene's germline CDR1 is SGHTS and CDR2 YDEGEE. J lost 7 bases, V lost 0 bases, and 6 bases had no gene match. The CDR3 sequence is 15 residues long. Using immunoSEQ multiplex PCR, the repertoire was profiled, and TCRdb retains in-frame clones only, with some absent. The sample lists some 100,000 clones, roughly 91% occurring once. This chain links TRBV5-8 with TRBJ2-7, with TRBD1 identical over 11 bases. The sample here was peripheral blood mononuclear cells (PBMCs), taken before the fourth cycle of nivolumab. The receptor was isolated from a human donor with classical Hodgkin lymphoma. As DNA, the CDR3 is TGTGCCAGCAGCTTGGGAGGACAGGGGGCGAGTGAGCAGTACTTC. Encoded protein: CASSLGGQGASEQYF.